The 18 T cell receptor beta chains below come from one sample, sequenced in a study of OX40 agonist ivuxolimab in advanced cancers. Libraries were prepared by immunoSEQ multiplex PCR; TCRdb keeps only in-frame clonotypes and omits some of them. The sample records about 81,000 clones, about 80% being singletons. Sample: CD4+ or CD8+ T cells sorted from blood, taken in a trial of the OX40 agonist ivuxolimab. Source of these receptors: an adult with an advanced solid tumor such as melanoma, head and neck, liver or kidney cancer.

The CDR3 sequence: CASSLGAGGLHSISYEQYF. CDR3 nucleotides: TGTGCCAGCAGCTTAGGAGCGGGAGGACTCCACTCCATCTCCTACGAGCAGTACTTC. The rearrangement uses TRBV7-9 and TRBJ2-7; TRBD2 matches 9 bases. The CDR3 runs 19 residues. Unmatched junction bases numbered 13, after V lost 1 base and J lost 0 bases. CDR1 SEHNR and CDR2 FQNEAQ come from the germline V gene (reference sequence). The variable domain in full, completed from reference TRBV7-9 and TRBJ2-7, reads DTGVSQNPRHKITKRGQNVTFRCDPISEHNRLYWYRQTLGQGPEFLTYFQNEAQLEKSRLLSDRFSAERPKGSFSTLEIQRTEQGDSAMYLCASSLGAGGLHSISYEQYFGPGTRLTVT.

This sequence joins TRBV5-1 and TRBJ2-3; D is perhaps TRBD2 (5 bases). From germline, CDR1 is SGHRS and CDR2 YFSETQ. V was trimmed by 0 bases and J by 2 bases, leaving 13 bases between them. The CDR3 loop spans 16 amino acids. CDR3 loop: CASSLALRVHTDTQYF. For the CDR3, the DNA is TGCGCCAGCAGCTTGGCCTTGCGGGTCCACACAGATACGCAGTATTTT.

The CDR3 loop reads CASSPEAGAVGETQYF. The CDR3 coding sequence is TGTGCCAGCTCACCAGAAGCGGGAGCAGTAGGGGAGACCCAGTACTTC. The chain is built from TRBV18 and TRBJ2-5; 8 bases line up with TRBD2. CDR3 size: 16 residues. With V trimmed by 2 bases and J by 5 bases, 10 bases remained unmatched. Germline V gene data show CDR1 as KGHSH and CDR2 as LQKENI. The variable domain in full, with the rest retrieved from reference TRBV18 and TRBJ2-5, is NAGVMQNPRHLVRRRGQEARLRCSPMKGHSHVYWYRQLPEEGLKFMVYLQKENIIDESGMPKERFSAEFPKEGPSILRIQQVVRGDSAAYFCASSPEAGAVGETQYFGPGTRLLVL.

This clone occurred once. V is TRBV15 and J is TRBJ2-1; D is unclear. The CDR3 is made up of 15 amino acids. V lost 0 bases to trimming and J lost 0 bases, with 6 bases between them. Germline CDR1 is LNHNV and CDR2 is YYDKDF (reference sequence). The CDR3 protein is CATSRDDSSYNEQFF. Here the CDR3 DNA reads TGTGCCACCAGCAGAGACGATAGCTCCTACAATGAGCAGTTCTTC.

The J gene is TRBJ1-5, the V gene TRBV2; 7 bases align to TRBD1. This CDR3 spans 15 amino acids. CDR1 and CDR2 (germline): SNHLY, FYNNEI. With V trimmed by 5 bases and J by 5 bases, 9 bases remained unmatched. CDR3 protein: CASSRDRGPDQPQHF. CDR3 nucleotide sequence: TGTGCCAGCAGTCGGGACAGAGGGCCAGATCAGCCCCAGCATTTT. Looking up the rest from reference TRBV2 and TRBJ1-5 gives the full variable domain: EPEVTQTPSHQVTQMGQEVILRCVPISNHLYFYWYRQILGQKVEFLVSFYNNEISEKSEIFDDQFSVERPDGSNFTLKIRSTKLEDSAMYFCASSRDRGPDQPQHFGDGTRLSIL.

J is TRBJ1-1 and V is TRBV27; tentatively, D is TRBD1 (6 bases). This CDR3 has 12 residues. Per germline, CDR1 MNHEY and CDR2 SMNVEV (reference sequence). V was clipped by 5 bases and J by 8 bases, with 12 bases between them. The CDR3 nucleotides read TGTGCCAGCAGTGCGGGGACAAGCGAAGCTTTCTTT. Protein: CASSAGTSEAFF.

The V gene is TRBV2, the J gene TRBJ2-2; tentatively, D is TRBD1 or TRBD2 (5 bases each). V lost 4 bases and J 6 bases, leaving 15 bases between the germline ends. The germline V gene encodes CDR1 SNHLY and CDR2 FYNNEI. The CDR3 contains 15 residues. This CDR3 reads CASSARELVAGELFF. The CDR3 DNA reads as TGTGCCAGCAGTGCCAGGGAGTTGGTGGCCGGGGAGCTGTTTTTT.

The CDR3 reads CASSLASLANTEAFF. In DNA, the CDR3 is TGTGCCAGCAGCTTGGCTTCTCTCGCCAACACTGAAGCTTTCTTT. The chain combines TRBV5-8 with TRBJ1-1; D not certain. V lost 0 bases to trimming and J lost 2 bases, with 11 bases between them. CDR1 and CDR2 from the germline V gene are SGHTS and YDEGEE. The CDR3 is 15 amino acids. The whole variable domain, remainder taken from reference TRBV5-8 and TRBJ1-1, is EAGVTQSPTHLIKTRGQQATLRCSPISGHTSVYWYQQALGLGLQFLLWYDEGEERNRGNFPPRFSGRQFPNYSSELNVNALELEDSALYLCASSLASLANTEAFFGQGTRLTVV.

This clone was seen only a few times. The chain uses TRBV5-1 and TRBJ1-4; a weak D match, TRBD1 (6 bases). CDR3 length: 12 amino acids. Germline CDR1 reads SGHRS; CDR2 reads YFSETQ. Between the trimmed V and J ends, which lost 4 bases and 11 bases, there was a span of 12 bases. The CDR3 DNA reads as TGCGCCAGCAGCCAGGACCAGGGGAAACTGTTTTTT. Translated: CASSQDQGKLFF.

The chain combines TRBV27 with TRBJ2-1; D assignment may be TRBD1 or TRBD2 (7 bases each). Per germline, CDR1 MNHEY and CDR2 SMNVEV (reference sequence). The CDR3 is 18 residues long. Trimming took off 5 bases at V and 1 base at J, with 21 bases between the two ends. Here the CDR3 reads CASSLLRGGGQSYNEQFF. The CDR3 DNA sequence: TGTGCCAGCAGTCTTTTAAGGGGAGGGGGCCAGTCCTACAATGAGCAGTTCTTC.

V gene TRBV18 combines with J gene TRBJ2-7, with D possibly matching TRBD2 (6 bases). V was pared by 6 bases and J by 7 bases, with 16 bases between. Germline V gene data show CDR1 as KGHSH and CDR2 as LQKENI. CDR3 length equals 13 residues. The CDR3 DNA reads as TGTGCCAGCTCCCAGAAGGCGGGGTGGGAGCAGTACGTC. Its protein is CASSQKAGWEQYV.

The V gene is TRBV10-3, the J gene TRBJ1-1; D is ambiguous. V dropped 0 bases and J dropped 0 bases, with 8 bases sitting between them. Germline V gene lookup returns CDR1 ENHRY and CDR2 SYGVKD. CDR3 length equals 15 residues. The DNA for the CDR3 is TGTGCCATCAGTGAGTCTGGCAACCTGAACACTGAAGCTTTCTTT. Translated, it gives CAISESGNLNTEAFF.

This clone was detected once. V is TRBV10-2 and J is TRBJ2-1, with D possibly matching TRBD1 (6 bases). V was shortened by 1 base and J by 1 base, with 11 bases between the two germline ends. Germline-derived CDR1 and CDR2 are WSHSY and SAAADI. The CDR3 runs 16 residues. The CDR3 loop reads CASSEWKGGSYNEQFF. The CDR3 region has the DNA TGCGCCAGCAGTGAGTGGAAAGGGGGATCCTACAATGAGCAGTTCTTC.

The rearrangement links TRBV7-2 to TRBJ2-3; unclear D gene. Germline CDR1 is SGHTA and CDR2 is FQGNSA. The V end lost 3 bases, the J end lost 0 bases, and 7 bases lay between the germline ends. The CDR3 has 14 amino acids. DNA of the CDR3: TGTGCCAGCAGCTTTAGGCAGAGCACAGATACGCAGTATTTT. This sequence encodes CASSFRQSTDTQYF. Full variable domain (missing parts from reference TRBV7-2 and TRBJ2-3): GAGVSQSPSNKVTEKGKDVELRCDPISGHTALYWYRQSLGQGLEFLIYFQGNSAPDKSGLPSDRFSAERTGGSVSTLTIQRTQQEDSAVYLCASSFRQSTDTQYFGPGTRLTVL.

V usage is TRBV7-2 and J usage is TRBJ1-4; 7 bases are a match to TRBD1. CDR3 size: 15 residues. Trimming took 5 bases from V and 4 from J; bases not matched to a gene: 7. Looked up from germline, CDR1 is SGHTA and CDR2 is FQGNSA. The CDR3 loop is CASSGRQGLNEKLFF. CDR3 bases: TGTGCCAGCAGCGGAAGACAGGGACTTAATGAAAAACTGTTTTTT.

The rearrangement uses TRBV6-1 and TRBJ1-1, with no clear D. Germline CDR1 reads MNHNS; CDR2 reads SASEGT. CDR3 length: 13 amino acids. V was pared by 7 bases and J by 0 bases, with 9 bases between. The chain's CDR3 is CASTESVNTEAFF. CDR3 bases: TGTGCCAGCACGGAGTCCGTGAACACTGAAGCTTTCTTT.

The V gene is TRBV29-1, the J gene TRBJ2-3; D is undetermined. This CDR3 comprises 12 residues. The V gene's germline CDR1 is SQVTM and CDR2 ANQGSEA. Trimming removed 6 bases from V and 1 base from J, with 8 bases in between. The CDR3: CSVISGTDTQYF. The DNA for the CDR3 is TGCAGCGTAATAAGCGGCACAGATACGCAGTATTTT.

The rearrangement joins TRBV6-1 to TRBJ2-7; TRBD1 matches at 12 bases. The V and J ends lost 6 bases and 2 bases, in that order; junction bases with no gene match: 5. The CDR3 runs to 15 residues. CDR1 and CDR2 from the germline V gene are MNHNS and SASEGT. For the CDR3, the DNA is TGTGCCAGCAGGGGACAGGGGGCGCTGACCTACGAGCAGTACTTC. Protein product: CASRGQGALTYEQYF.